Listed here are 17 T cell receptor beta chains from one sample, sequenced in a study of blood T cell repertoires in COVID-19. Profiling relied on immunoSEQ multiplex PCR, and the TCRdb table lists in-frame clones only, not all of them. This repertoire shows some 330,000 clones, roughly 87% found once; its top ten account for approximately 5%. The sample comprised PBMCs or T cells enriched from blood (not recorded which). The receptors originated from a woman in her forties or fifties who had recovered from COVID-19.

The chain recombines TRBV10-2 with TRBJ1-1; a weak D match, TRBD1 (6 bases). V was trimmed by 0 bases and J by 6 bases, leaving 11 bases between them. Germline V gene lookup returns CDR1 WSHSY and CDR2 SAAADI. This CDR3 has 14 residues. The CDR3 region is CASSESRGLSEAFF. CDR3 in DNA: TGCGCCAGCAGTGAGTCGAGGGGGTTGTCTGAAGCTTTCTTT.

The rearrangement joins TRBV25-1 to TRBJ1-1; 8 nucleotides match TRBD1. The CDR3 contains 14 residues. With V trimmed by 6 bases and J by 4 bases, 7 bases remained unmatched. Germline loops: CDR1 MGHDK, CDR2 SYGVNS. CDR3 loop: CASRDRGRVTEAFF. The CDR3 DNA reads TGTGCCAGCAGAGACAGGGGTCGGGTCACTGAAGCTTTCTTT.

The chain employs TRBV7-2 and TRBJ2-3; 8 nucleotides match TRBD1. The J segment lost 0 bases and the V segment lost 4 bases, leaving 3 bases of the junction unmatched. The CDR3 is made up of 15 amino acids. Germline V gives CDR1 SGHTA, CDR2 FQGNSA. This CDR3 is CASSSRDRSTDTQYF. The CDR3 DNA reads as TGTGCCAGCAGCTCCCGGGACAGGAGCACAGATACGCAGTATTTT.

This sequence joins TRBV5-4 and TRBJ1-1; the D is unclear. The CDR3 consists of 16 residues. CDR1 and CDR2 from the germline V gene are SGHNT and YYREEE (reference sequence). Deletions cut 7 bases from V and 3 bases from J, with 22 bases between. The CDR3: CASGGGSQLPDTEAFF. DNA of the CDR3: TGTGCCAGCGGAGGAGGCTCACAGCTCCCCGACACTGAAGCTTTCTTT.

The V call is TRBV9, the J call TRBJ1-5; 10 bases fit TRBD1. The junction had 3 bases not matched to a gene; V was cut back by 3 bases and J by 0 bases. Germline V CDR1 and CDR2: SGDLS, YYNGEE. This CDR3 region has 16 residues. CDR3 in DNA: TGTGCCAGCAGCGCCGGGACAGGGGATAGCAATCAGCCCCAGCATTTT. Its translation: CASSAGTGDSNQPQHF. Using reference TRBV9 and TRBJ1-5 for the parts outside the CDR3, the full variable domain is DSGVTQTPKHLITATGQRVTLRCSPRSGDLSVYWYQQSLDQGLQFLIQYYNGEERAKGNILERFSAQQFPDLHSELNLSSLELGDSALYFCASSAGTGDSNQPQHFGDGTRLSIL.

The V call is TRBV13, the J call TRBJ1-2, with 9 bases identical to TRBD1. V was pared by 3 bases and J by 3 bases, with 2 bases of the junction left unmatched. Per germline, CDR1 PRHDT and CDR2 FYEKMQ (reference sequence). This CDR3 spans 14 amino acids. CDR3 loop: CASSFRTGDYGYTF. CDR3 coding DNA: TGTGCCAGCAGCTTTAGGACAGGGGACTATGGCTACACCTTC.

This clone has a single count. A read error may account for a junction end that differs from germline. The chain has TRBV2 and TRBJ2-7; 8 bases agree with TRBD1. In germline, CDR1 is SNHLY, CDR2 FYNNEI. The CDR3 is 11 amino acids. In DNA form, the CDR3 reads TGTGCCAGCAGTGCTTGGACAGGGCAAGGCTTC. Translated: CASSAWTGQGF.

The V and J genes are TRBV3-1 (or the pseudogene TRBV3-2) and TRBJ1-4, with a weak D call TRBD1 (5 bases). The CDR3 contains 13 residues. V lost 5 bases to trimming and J lost 4 bases, with 8 bases between them. Per the germline V gene, CDR1 is LGHDT and CDR2 is YNNKEL (reference sequence). The CDR3 loop is CASSGDFNEKLFF. CDR3 in DNA: TGTGCCAGCAGCGGGGACTTTAATGAAAAACTGTTTTTT.

This chain joins TRBV3-1 (or the pseudogene TRBV3-2) and TRBJ2-5; D is unclear. This CDR3 contains 12 residues. Germline assignment: CDR1 LGHDT and CDR2 YNNKEL (reference sequence). The germline V and J ends were trimmed by 4 bases and 4 bases, with 7 bases remaining between them. CDR3 amino acids: CASSPYGETQYF. CDR3 in DNA: TGTGCCAGCAGCCCGTACGGAGAGACCCAGTACTTC.

This chain joins TRBV3-1 (or the pseudogene TRBV3-2) and TRBJ2-5, with 9 bases fitting TRBD2. The CDR3 sequence is 14 residues long. V shed 6 bases, J shed 1 base, and the junction held 3 bases outside the gene matches. Germline CDR1 reads LGHDT; CDR2 reads YNNKEL (reference sequence). The CDR3 DNA is TGTGCCAGCAGTCCGACTAGCGGCCAAGAGACCCAGTACTTC. It specifies CASSPTSGQETQYF.

This sequence joins TRBV7-8 and TRBJ2-5; 14 nucleotides agree with TRBD2. Germline-derived CDR1 and CDR2 are SGHVS and FQNEAQ. V gave up 2 bases and J gave up 2 bases; unmatched junction bases: 7. The CDR3 runs to 18 residues. In DNA, the CDR3 is TGTGCCAGCAGCTTATCGGGACTAGCGGGAGTAAGACAAGAGACCCAGTACTTC. Its protein product is CASSLSGLAGVRQETQYF.

This chain uses TRBV4-1 with TRBJ1-5, with D perhaps matching TRBD1 (6 bases). Trimming shortened V by 5 bases and J by 6 bases, and 11 bases separated the two germline ends. Per the germline V gene, CDR1 is MGHRA and CDR2 is YSYEKL. CDR3 size: 13 residues. The CDR3 loop reads CASSGGGGQPQHF. CDR3 in DNA: TGCGCCAGCAGCGGGGGGGGCGGTCAGCCCCAGCATTTT.

DNA for the CDR3: TGTGCCACCAGCACCCGAGGAAAAAACTACGAGCAGTACTTC. This gives the protein CATSTRGKNYEQYF. The rearrangement joins TRBV15 to TRBJ2-7; D is undetermined. V was cut by 4 bases and J by 3 bases, with 13 bases left in between. Germline V gives CDR1 LNHNV, CDR2 YYDKDF (reference sequence). The CDR3 loop spans 14 amino acids.

The rearrangement links TRBV11-3 to TRBJ2-7; 9 bases line up with TRBD1. V was pared by 2 bases and J by 2 bases, with 7 bases of the junction left unmatched. Germline V gives CDR1 SGHNT, CDR2 YENEEA. The CDR3 totals 16 residues. This CDR3 is CASSLSSGTGPYEQYF. The CDR3 region has the DNA TGTGCCAGCAGCTTATCATCCGGGACAGGGCCCTACGAGCAGTACTTC.

The J gene is TRBJ2-7, the V gene TRBV7-6; TRBD2 matches at 9 bases. CDR1 SGHVS and CDR2 FNYEAQ come from the germline V gene. J lost 1 base, V lost 4 bases, and 5 bases had no gene match. The CDR3 sequence is 15 residues long. The CDR3 coding sequence is TGTGCCAGCAGCTCCGGGACTAGCAGGTCCTACGAGCAGTACTTC. It specifies CASSSGTSRSYEQYF.

This clone was recorded once. The rearrangement uses TRBV10-3 and TRBJ2-7, with D perhaps TRBD2 (7 bases). V dropped 8 bases and J dropped 0 bases, with 14 bases sitting between them. The germline CDR1 and CDR2 sequences are ENHRY and SYGVKD. The CDR3 runs to 14 residues. The CDR3 loop reads CAIGRGGSSYEQYF. The DNA for the CDR3 is TGTGCCATCGGAAGGGGGGGGAGCTCCTACGAGCAGTACTTC.

This sequence joins TRBV24-1 and TRBJ2-5; D possibly corresponds to TRBD1 (6 bases). The CDR3 contains 15 residues. V shed 5 bases and J shed 1 base, with 13 bases lying between them. Germline V gene sequence: CDR1 KGHDR, CDR2 SFDVKD. Here the CDR3 reads CATSGFGQFQETQYF. The CDR3 DNA is TGTGCCACCAGTGGCTTCGGACAGTTCCAAGAGACCCAGTACTTC.